This entry features one T cell receptor beta chain sequence. Its antigen is not identified. This sample is part of a study of OX40 agonist ivuxolimab in advanced cancers. Looking at the study overall: Partial response was recorded in three patients: one hepatocellular carcinoma and two cutaneous melanoma cases.

Germline lookup yields CDR1 MNHEY and CDR2 SMNVEV (reference sequence). CDR3 size: 15 residues. Trimming removed 0 bases from V and 6 bases from J, with 15 bases in between. The timepoints at which blood was sampled were baseline, cycle 4 day 1, and cycle 7 day 1. The study, taken as a whole, reports: Partial responders treated at 0.1-3.0 mg/kg exhibited clonal expansion among the lowest measured. The antigen specificity of the peripheral T cells (those that were expanded) was not determined.

Here immunoSEQ multiplex PCR was the method, and the copy in TCRdb shows in-frame clones only, minus some. The table has 12,000 or so clones, around 83% seen once; the top ten hold about 27%. Sequenced here: CD4+ or CD8+ T cells sorted from blood, sampled in a trial of the OX40 agonist ivuxolimab. This sequence originates from an adult with an advanced solid tumor such as melanoma, head and neck, liver or kidney cancer. The rearrangement links TRBV27 to TRBJ2-7, with D perhaps matching TRBD2 (6 bases). Here the CDR3 reads CASSLSGTPLGEQYF. CDR3 coding DNA: TGTGCCAGCAGTTTATCGGGGACTCCTTTAGGCGAGCAGTACTTC.